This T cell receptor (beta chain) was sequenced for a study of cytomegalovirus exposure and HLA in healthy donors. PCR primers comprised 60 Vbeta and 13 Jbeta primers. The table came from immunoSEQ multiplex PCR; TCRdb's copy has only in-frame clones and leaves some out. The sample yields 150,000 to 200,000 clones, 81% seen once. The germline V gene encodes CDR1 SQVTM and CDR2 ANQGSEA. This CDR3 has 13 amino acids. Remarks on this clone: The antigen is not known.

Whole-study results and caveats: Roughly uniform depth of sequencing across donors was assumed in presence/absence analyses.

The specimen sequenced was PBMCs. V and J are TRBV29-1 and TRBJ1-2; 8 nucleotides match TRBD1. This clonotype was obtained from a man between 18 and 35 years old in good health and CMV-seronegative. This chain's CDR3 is CSAGTGLNYGYTF. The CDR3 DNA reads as TGCAGTGCCGGGACAGGCCTTAACTATGGCTACACCTTC. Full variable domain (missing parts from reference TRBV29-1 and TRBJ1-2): SAVISQKPSRDICQRGTSLTIQCQVDSQVTMMFWYRQQPGQSLTLIATANQGSEATYESGFVIDKFPISRPNLTFSTLTVSNMSPEDSSIYLCSAGTGLNYGYTFGSGTRLTVV.